This T cell receptor (beta chain) stems from a study of T cell repertoires in ileal Crohn's disease. CDR3 length: 14 amino acids. With 4 bases clipped from V and 6 bases from J, the junction kept 7 bases outside the gene matches. Germline values: CDR1 LNHNV, CDR2 YYDKDF (reference sequence). TCRdb's copy holds only in-frame clones and misses some; the assay was immunoSEQ multiplex PCR. Here the sample spans around 9,000 clones, around 81% being singletons. The sequence derives from an adult with Crohn's disease. Source material: ileal tissue. This chain joins TRBV15 and TRBJ2-7; 9 positions agree with TRBD2. CDR3 loop: CATSIAGVLREQYF. The DNA of the CDR3 is TGTGCCACCAGCATAGCGGGGGTACTACGCGAGCAGTACTTC.